These 17 T cell receptor beta chains came from one sample sequenced in a study of shared clonotypes between healthy human individuals. Assay used: immunoSEQ multiplex PCR; TCRdb lists only in-frame clones, some missing. The sample shows around 700,000 clones, just over 90% of them seen only once. Naive-designated CD8 cells lacked CD45RO, were positively enriched for CCR7, and omitted terminally differentiated effector memory CD45RA+ cells. What was sequenced was naive CD8+ T cells sorted from blood. These receptors were obtained from a man aged 30-40 years in good health.

The CDR3 is CATSRDSAGITHEQFF. DNA of the CDR3: TGTGCCACCAGCAGAGATTCGGCAGGGATTACGCATGAGCAGTTCTTC. The chain uses TRBV15 and TRBJ2-1, with D perhaps TRBD1 (5 bases). The germline CDR1 and CDR2 sequences are LNHNV and YYDKDF (reference sequence). CDR3 length equals 16 residues. V lost 0 bases, J lost 8 bases, and 17 bases lay in between.

This chain uses TRBV6-5 with TRBJ2-7; D is perhaps TRBD1 (5 bases). The CDR3 has 15 amino acids. Germline V lookup: CDR1 MNHEY, CDR2 SVGAGI. V dropped 2 bases and J dropped 1 base, with 12 bases sitting between them. The DNA for the CDR3 is TGTGCCAGCAGTTACGGGGCGGCAGAATCCTACGAGCAGTACTTC. Translating gives CASSYGAAESYEQYF.

The chain couples TRBV5-1 to TRBJ2-5; TRBD2 matches 10 bases. The CDR3 sequence is 15 residues long. V shed 4 bases, J shed 3 bases, and the junction held 6 bases outside the gene matches. Germline lookup yields CDR1 SGHRS and CDR2 YFSETQ. The CDR3 DNA follows: TGCGCCAGCAGCAGGACTAGCGGACGAAAAGAGACCCAGTACTTC. Translated: CASSRTSGRKETQYF.

V and J are TRBV18 and TRBJ2-7; 8 bases line up with TRBD1. CDR1 is KGHSH, CDR2 LQKENI, per germline. Trimming removed 6 bases from V and 3 bases from J; junction bases left unmatched: 22. The CDR3 is 19 residues long. The CDR3 region has the DNA TGTGCCAGCTCGCCCGCGGGACAGGTCATCATAGTACGTAGCTACGAGCAGTACTTC. The encoded protein is CASSPAGQVIIVRSYEQYF.

As for this clone: Other DNA sequences from this sample encode an identical CDR3 as well. V is TRBV9 and J is TRBJ2-3, with D unclear. There are 12 residues in the CDR3. The V end was cut by 2 bases, the J end by 5 bases, with 6 bases between. The germline V gene encodes CDR1 SGDLS and CDR2 YYNGEE. The CDR3 is CASSVSGDTQYF. In DNA, the CDR3 is TGTGCCAGCAGCGTCAGTGGAGATACGCAGTATTTT.

V is TRBV7-9 and J is TRBJ2-1; TRBD1 matches at 8 bases. The CDR3 extends over 17 amino acids. V trimming: 5 bases; J trimming: 2 bases; junction bases outside the gene matches: 11. Per germline, CDR1 SEHNR and CDR2 FQNEAQ (reference sequence). CDR3 nucleotides: TGTGCCAGCAGCCCGTTACAGGGGGAGAGGCCCTACAATGAGCAGTTCTTC. Residues: CASSPLQGERPYNEQFF.

The chain carries TRBV10-3 and TRBJ1-2, with a possible D match to TRBD1 (6 bases). V dropped 4 bases and J dropped 8 bases, with 20 bases sitting between them. The CDR3 is 15 residues long. Germline V gives CDR1 ENHRY, CDR2 SYGVKD. CDR3 DNA sequence: TGTGCCATCAGTGGGGATGGGGGGCCCTTTTGGGGCTACACCTTC. Encoded protein: CAISGDGGPFWGYTF.

This clone has only one observation. The CDR3 region has the DNA TGTGCCAGCAGCTCTCCGGACCCGACTAGCGGCCACCCCTACGAGCAGTACTTC. This encodes CASSSPDPTSGHPYEQYF. The chain recombines TRBV7-2 with TRBJ2-7; TRBD2 matches 9 bases. Losses at the gene ends were 4 bases for V and 2 bases for J; bases not matched to a gene: 15. Germline assignment: CDR1 SGHTA and CDR2 FQGNSA. The CDR3 length is 18 residues.

The gene calls are TRBV6-6 and TRBJ2-1; 7 nucleotides agree with TRBD2. The germline V gene encodes CDR1 MNHNY and CDR2 SVGAGI (reference sequence). The J segment lost 9 bases and the V segment lost 2 bases, leaving 13 bases of the junction unmatched. The CDR3 loop spans 16 amino acids. CDR3 sequence reads: CASSYVVGEGLSEQFF. The CDR3 nucleotides read TGTGCCAGCAGTTACGTTGTGGGGGAGGGCCTTAGTGAGCAGTTCTTC.

This clone has a single count. Other DNA sequences within the sample encode an identical CDR3. V gene TRBV28 combines with J gene TRBJ2-7; D unresolved. This CDR3 has 11 amino acids. Between the trimmed V and J ends, which lost 5 bases and 4 bases, there was a span of 6 bases. Germline loops: CDR1 MDHEN, CDR2 SYDVKM. CDR3 amino acids: CASSTIYEQYF. The CDR3 DNA sequence: TGTGCCAGCAGTACAATATACGAGCAGTACTTC.

The J gene is TRBJ1-2, the V gene TRBV7-2; the D gene is possibly TRBD1 (5 bases). Germline CDR1 SGHTA, CDR2 FQGNSA. This CDR3 comprises 15 residues. V was shortened by 5 bases and J by 2 bases, with 15 bases between the two germline ends. The CDR3 is CASSPTRAGNYGYTF. CDR3 nucleotide sequence: TGTGCCAGCAGCCCAACCAGGGCAGGGAACTATGGCTACACCTTC.

V usage is TRBV7-3 and J usage is TRBJ2-2, with 7 bases aligning to TRBD2. The CDR3 extends over 13 amino acids. Germline CDR1 is SGHTA and CDR2 is FQGTGA. The junction had 4 bases not matched to a gene; V was cut back by 4 bases and J by 8 bases. CDR3 sequence: CASSWGGSGELFF. CDR3 in DNA: TGTGCCAGCAGCTGGGGCGGGAGTGGGGAGCTGTTTTTT.

J is TRBJ2-1 and V is TRBV19; 9 bases align to TRBD1. The length of the CDR3 is 15 residues. With 6 bases clipped from V and 4 bases from J, the junction kept 7 bases outside the gene matches. Germline V gene data show CDR1 as LNHDA and CDR2 as SQIVND (reference sequence). The DNA for the CDR3 is TGTGCCAGTAGGTCTCGGGACAGGGTTTACAATGAGCAGTTCTTC. Its protein product is CASRSRDRVYNEQFF.

The chain recombines TRBV15 with TRBJ2-6; no clear D. The V and J ends lost 8 bases and 2 bases respectively, with 22 bases between them. The CDR3 runs to 18 residues. The germline V gene encodes CDR1 LNHNV and CDR2 YYDKDF (reference sequence). In DNA form, the CDR3 reads TGTGCCACCGAAGGGATCACAATGGCCCACCCTGGGGCCAACGTCCTGACTTTC. Translated: CATEGITMAHPGANVLTF.

The V gene is TRBV4-1, the J gene TRBJ1-5; tentatively, D is TRBD1 (5 bases). Per germline, CDR1 MGHRA and CDR2 YSYEKL. The length of the CDR3 is 15 residues. V lost 5 bases and J lost 1, with 12 bases in between. CDR3 sequence: CASSKNRDSNQPQHF. The CDR3 DNA sequence: TGCGCCAGCAGCAAGAACCGGGACAGCAATCAGCCCCAGCATTTT.

The J gene is TRBJ2-1, the V gene TRBV27; 7 bases agree with TRBD2. Germline V CDR1 and CDR2: MNHEY, SMNVEV (reference sequence). Trimming cost V 6 bases and J 9 bases; bases outside gene matches: 8. The CDR3 loop spans 13 amino acids. The CDR3 loop is CASSTGGYGEQFF. The CDR3 DNA reads as TGTGCCAGCAGCACCGGGGGGTACGGTGAGCAGTTCTTC.

Points on this clone: Different DNA sequences within this sample yield the same CDR3. The chain employs TRBV9 and TRBJ2-2; 8 nucleotides match TRBD1. V lost 0 bases and J lost 1; bases outside the gene matches: 2. Germline V gene data show CDR1 as SGDLS and CDR2 as YYNGEE. The CDR3 is made up of 16 amino acids. The CDR3 here is CASSVGTGMNTGELFF. The DNA for the CDR3 is TGTGCCAGCAGCGTAGGGACAGGGATGAACACCGGGGAGCTGTTTTTT.